The clone carrying this T cell receptor beta chain was seen only a few times. V was cut by 7 bases and J by 1 base, with 17 bases left in between. The CDR3 loop spans 15 amino acids. Per the germline V gene, CDR1 is MNHNS and CDR2 is SASEGT. The record originates from a study of identical twins. With template switching, a universal primer site was added, and the cDNA carried unique molecular identifiers. TCRdb used MiXCR to reprocess the 5' RACE reads, holding one entry per CDR3 protein. The sample includes 450,000 to 650,000 distinct CDR3 sequences, approximately 9.6% of them seen just once. This same sample was also part of a study on yellow fever vaccine responses in identical twins.

Material: PBMCs. The rearrangement links TRBV6-1 to TRBJ2-7; the D gene is possibly TRBD2 (6 bases). The TCR was taken from a woman between 18 and 29 years old in good health. CDR3 in amino acids: CASKQEGSLSYEQYF. DNA for the CDR3: TGTGCCAGCAAACAGGAGGGGTCCCTGTCCTACGAGCAGTACTTC.